The 27 T cell receptor beta chains given below trace back to one sample, sequenced in a study of OX40 agonist ivuxolimab in advanced cancers. Libraries were prepared by immunoSEQ multiplex PCR; TCRdb keeps only in-frame clonotypes and omits some of them. The repertoire holds about 52,000 clones, about 86% seen once, with less than 7% in the top ten. Sequenced material: CD4+ or CD8+ T cells sorted from blood, taken in a trial of the OX40 agonist ivuxolimab. These receptors originate from an adult with an advanced solid tumor such as melanoma, head and neck, liver or kidney cancer.

The chain uses TRBV30 and TRBJ2-7; 10 nucleotides align to TRBD2. Germline CDR1 GTSNPN, CDR2 SVGIG (reference sequence). CDR3 length: 14 residues. The V gene end was trimmed by 4 bases and the J gene end by 7 bases; junction bases not matched to a gene: 10. The CDR3 protein is CAWKIAGGRSEQYF. The CDR3 bases are TGTGCCTGGAAGATAGCGGGGGGCCGAAGTGAGCAGTACTTC.

DNA of the CDR3: TGCGCCAGCAGCTTTCAGGGGGCGCCAGGTCATGAGACCCAGTACTTC. Translated: CASSFQGAPGHETQYF. The chain carries TRBV5-1 and TRBJ2-5, with 8 bases identical to TRBD1. The V segment lost 2 bases and the J segment 5 bases; nucleotides outside the gene matches: 11. The CDR3 spans 16 residues. In germline, CDR1 is SGHRS, CDR2 YFSETQ.

The chain links TRBV4-1 to TRBJ2-5, with 11 bases lining up with TRBD2. After removal of 4 bases from V and 2 bases from J, the junction contained 9 bases not matched to a gene. Germline values: CDR1 MGHRA, CDR2 YSYEKL. The CDR3 contains 17 residues. CDR3 DNA: TGCGCCAGCAGCCCAAGGACTAGCGGGCTGAAACAAGAGACCCAGTACTTC. Translated: CASSPRTSGLKQETQYF.

The V call is TRBV11-1, the J call TRBJ1-1, with unresolved D. CDR1 and CDR2 from the germline V gene are SGHAT and FQDESV (reference sequence). The CDR3 loop spans 14 amino acids. V was clipped by 3 bases and J by 4 bases, with 12 bases between them. CDR3 coding DNA: TGTGCCAGCAGCTTCTCGGGGTCCGGCACTGAAGCTTTCTTT. This codes for CASSFSGSGTEAFF.

The rearrangement uses TRBV11-2 and TRBJ2-7; perhaps TRBD2 as D (6 bases). The germline V gene encodes CDR1 SGHAT and CDR2 FQNNGV. The CDR3 covers 12 residues. V lost 5 bases to trimming and J lost 4 bases, with 9 bases between them. CDR3 residues: CASSAGPYEQYF. CDR3 sequence (DNA): TGTGCCAGCAGCGCGGGGCCATACGAGCAGTACTTC.

The chain joins TRBV7-3 to TRBJ1-1; 9 nucleotides line up with TRBD1. This CDR3 region has 16 residues. Germline V gene sequence: CDR1 SGHTA, CDR2 FQGTGA. J was trimmed by 1 base and V by 1 base; bases with no gene match: 4. The CDR3 region is CASSLIEGQGNTEAFF. In DNA form, the CDR3 reads TGTGCCAGCAGCTTAATAGAGGGACAGGGGAACACTGAAGCTTTCTTT.

Of note for this clone: One end of the junction fails to match germline, which may point to a read error. This chain uses TRBV7-9 with TRBJ2-3, with 12 nucleotides matching TRBD2. From germline, CDR1 is SEHNR and CDR2 FQNEAQ (reference sequence). This CDR3 has 15 residues. The chain's CDR3 is CSTLLAGGPEVTQYF. For the CDR3, the DNA is TGCTCTACCCTGCTAGCGGGGGGGCCCGAAGTAACGCAGTATTTT.

V and J are TRBV5-4 and TRBJ2-7; D might be TRBD2 (6 bases). Deletions cut 1 base from V and 6 bases from J, with 8 bases between. Germline CDR1 and CDR2: SGHNT and YYREEE (reference sequence). CDR3 length: 12 residues. This CDR3 reads CASSLYGGEQYF. The CDR3 nucleotides read TGTGCCAGCAGCTTGTACGGGGGCGAGCAGTACTTC.

The rearrangement links TRBV11-2 to TRBJ1-1, with unresolved D. The germline V gene has CDR1 SGHAT and CDR2 FQNNGV. This CDR3 comprises 14 residues. V lost 5 bases and J 5 bases, leaving 15 bases between the germline ends. The CDR3 DNA reads TGTGCCAGCAGCCCGCCATTTCAAGGAACTGAAGCTTTCTTT. It encodes CASSPPFQGTEAFF.

The CDR3 DNA is TGTGCCAGCAGCGATACAGAGGACATTCAGTACTTC. This codes for CASSDTEDIQYF. This chain connects TRBV11-3 to TRBJ2-4; D is unresolved. V dropped 5 bases and J dropped 8 bases, with 10 bases sitting between them. This CDR3 comprises 12 residues. The germline V gene encodes CDR1 SGHNT and CDR2 YENEEA.

The chain joins TRBV30 to TRBJ2-7; no definite D call. V lost 1 base to trimming and J lost 2 bases, with 12 bases between them. CDR3 size: 14 residues. Germline CDR1 is GTSNPN and CDR2 is SVGIG (reference sequence). The CDR3 DNA reads as TGTGCCTGGAGTGGCCTCCCCAGAACCTACGAGCAGTACTTC. Encoded protein: CAWSGLPRTYEQYF.

J is TRBJ2-2 and V is TRBV6-5; D may be TRBD1 (5 bases). The CDR3 runs to 15 residues. Germline assignment: CDR1 MNHEY and CDR2 SVGAGI. Trimming stripped 7 bases from V and 4 bases from J, with 16 bases between. CDR3 protein: CASTSIERGTGELFF. The CDR3 DNA follows: TGTGCCAGCACCTCAATCGAAAGGGGCACCGGGGAGCTGTTTTTT.

The chain links TRBV28 to TRBJ2-2; D unclear. The V gene lost 8 bases and the J gene lost 1 base, with 11 bases spanning the gap. CDR1 is MDHEN and CDR2 is SYDVKM in the germline V gene. The CDR3 runs 14 residues. This CDR3 is CASGPGGNTGELFF. In DNA form, the CDR3 reads TGTGCCAGCGGGCCAGGCGGGAACACCGGGGAGCTGTTTTTT.

V usage is TRBV5-1 and J usage is TRBJ2-3, with D possibly TRBD2 on 5 matching bases. CDR3 size: 16 residues. Trimming shortened V by 0 bases and J by 0 bases, and 11 bases separated the two germline ends. CDR1 and CDR2 (germline): SGHRS, YFSETQ. CDR3 region: CASSLGLGGSTDTQYF. CDR3 nucleotide sequence: TGCGCCAGCAGCTTGGGGCTGGGCGGGAGCACAGATACGCAGTATTTT. Supplemented by reference TRBV5-1 and TRBJ2-3, the full variable domain reads KAGVTQTPRYLIKTRGQQVTLSCSPISGHRSVSWYQQTPGQGLQFLFEYFSETQRNKGNFPGRFSGRQFSNSRSEMNVSTLELGDSALYLCASSLGLGGSTDTQYFGPGTRLTVL.

V and J are TRBV7-3 and TRBJ2-5; no clear D. The CDR3 covers 13 residues. V lost 5 bases and J lost 0, with 7 bases in between. In germline, CDR1 is SGHTA, CDR2 FQGTGA. The CDR3 DNA sequence: TGTGCCAGCAGCCCCTCATACCAAGAGACCCAGTACTTC. Residues: CASSPSYQETQYF.

This rearrangement joins TRBV29-1 to TRBJ2-7; D might be TRBD1 (5 bases). V shed 8 bases and J shed 2 bases, with 13 bases lying between them. The germline V gene encodes CDR1 SQVTM and CDR2 ANQGSEA. The CDR3 has 12 amino acids. The CDR3 loop is CSTRKGPYEQYF. Written as DNA, the CDR3 is TGCAGCACCCGGAAGGGGCCCTACGAGCAGTACTTC.

V and J are TRBV5-5 and TRBJ1-3; D might be TRBD1 (6 bases). The CDR3 totals 15 residues. The germline gives CDR1 SGHKS, CDR2 YYEKEE (reference sequence). The V and J ends lost 1 base and 4 bases respectively, with 12 bases between them. The CDR3 sequence is CASSLTSQGGNTIYF. For the CDR3, the DNA is TGTGCCAGCAGCTTGACATCACAGGGAGGAAACACCATATATTTT.

The V gene is TRBV19, the J gene TRBJ1-2; D gene uncertain. CDR1 is LNHDA and CDR2 is SQIVND in the germline V gene (reference sequence). This CDR3 spans 12 amino acids. V lost 3 bases and J 7 bases, leaving 9 bases between the germline ends. CDR3 nucleotide sequence: TGTGCCAGTAGTATCCAAGGGCCTGGCTACACCTTC. This encodes CASSIQGPGYTF.

This rearrangement joins TRBV10-2 to TRBJ1-5; tentative D call: TRBD1 (5 bases). The CDR3 loop spans 15 amino acids. V was clipped by 2 bases and J by 2 bases, with 10 bases between them. Germline V gene lookup returns CDR1 WSHSY and CDR2 SAAADI. DNA for the CDR3: TGCGCCAGCAGTGAGGGGACGATAGGCAATCAGCCCCAGCATTTT. This translates into CASSEGTIGNQPQHF.

The chain recombines TRBV6-1 with TRBJ1-3; no firm D call. The germline V gene has CDR1 MNHNS and CDR2 SASEGT. This CDR3 has 16 residues. Trimming took 0 bases from V and 0 from J, leaving 9 bases between them. The CDR3 DNA reads as TGTGCCAGCAGTGAAGCGCCGCCTAGCTCTGGAAACACCATATATTTT. Translating gives CASSEAPPSSGNTIYF.

In this sample, this clone turned up a few times. The J gene is TRBJ2-1, the V gene TRBV6-1; TRBD2 aligns across 7 bases. The CDR3 loop spans 14 amino acids. Germline loops: CDR1 MNHNS, CDR2 SASEGT. The junction had 9 bases not matched to a gene; V was cut back by 5 bases and J by 8 bases. The CDR3 protein is CASSIMTGRDEQFF. The CDR3 DNA reads TGTGCCAGCAGTATTATGACGGGGAGGGATGAGCAGTTCTTC.

As for this clone: Its ends do not fully match the called genes, so a read error is possible. The genes are TRBV30 and TRBJ1-1; D unresolved. Germline values: CDR1 GTSNPN, CDR2 SVGIG (reference sequence). CDR3 length: 13 residues. The DNA of the CDR3 is TGTGCCTGGAGTGGGAGTCGATTAACTGGAGCTTTCTTT. Translating gives CAWSGSRLTGAFF. Variable domain in full (rest from reference TRBV30 and TRBJ1-1): SQTIHQWPATLVQPVGSPLSLECTVEGTSNPNLYWYRQAAGRGLQLLFYSVGIGQISSEVPQNLSASRPQDRQFILSSKKLLLSDSGFYLCAWSGSRLTGAFFGQGTRLTVV.

The V call is TRBV19, the J call TRBJ1-2, with 10 bases lining up with TRBD1. The CDR3 loop spans 15 amino acids. Germline CDR1 reads LNHDA; CDR2 reads SQIVND (reference sequence). Trimming took 5 bases from V and 8 from J; bases not matched to a gene: 11. CDR3 in DNA: TGTGCCAGTAGTCCGAGACAGGGGGCGTTAGGAGGCTACACCTTC. Its protein is CASSPRQGALGGYTF.

This clone was seen a single time. The chain links TRBV19 to TRBJ1-2; TRBD1 might be the D (5 bases). Germline-derived CDR1 and CDR2 are LNHDA and SQIVND (reference sequence). V shed 5 bases and J shed 1 base, with 11 bases lying between them. The CDR3 spans 14 residues. The CDR3 region has the DNA TGTGCCAGTAGTGGGGGAAAGGGTAACTATGGCTACACCTTC. Its translation: CASSGGKGNYGYTF.

This chain joins TRBV6-1 and TRBJ2-3; D might be TRBD2 (5 bases). Germline-derived CDR1 and CDR2 are MNHNS and SASEGT. Deletions cut 5 bases from V and 1 base from J, with 13 bases between. The CDR3 contains 15 residues. In DNA, the CDR3 is TGTGCCAGCAGTTCCATACTAGGAGGCACAGATACGCAGTATTTT. This gives the protein CASSSILGGTDTQYF.

The rearrangement links TRBV30 to TRBJ1-5, with a weak D call TRBD1 (5 bases). Trimming removed 2 bases at V and 1 base at J, with 9 bases between. This CDR3 has 14 amino acids. In germline, CDR1 is GTSNPN, CDR2 SVGIG (reference sequence). CDR3 in DNA: TGTGCCTGGAGTCGCAGGGAGAGCAATCAGCCCCAGCATTTT. Protein: CAWSRRESNQPQHF.

The V gene is TRBV10-2, the J gene TRBJ2-1; TRBD2 aligns across 8 bases. The junction had 8 bases not matched to a gene; V was cut back by 6 bases and J by 4 bases. Per germline, CDR1 WSHSY and CDR2 SAAADI. The CDR3 has 15 amino acids. CDR3 amino acids: CASRTTGGTYNEQFF. CDR3 nucleotide sequence: TGCGCCAGCAGGACTACGGGGGGGACGTACAATGAGCAGTTCTTC.